Each of the 10 T cell receptor beta chains below was sequenced from the same sample in a study of blood T cell repertoires in COVID-19. Some clones are missing from TCRdb's copy, which holds only in-frame ones; the method was immunoSEQ multiplex PCR. The sample carries tens of thousands of clones, around 90% recorded once. Sequenced material: peripheral blood. These receptors originate from a human donor in a cohort sampled during active COVID-19.

The chain has TRBV30 and TRBJ1-2; 9 bases fit TRBD1. CDR1 and CDR2 (germline): GTSNPN, SVGIG (reference sequence). The length of the CDR3 is 16 residues. Trimming removed 5 bases from V and 4 bases from J; junction bases left unmatched: 14. The CDR3, as DNA: TGTGCCTGGGACCGGGACAGGGTGAACGAACCCTATGGCTACACCTTC. The encoded protein is CAWDRDRVNEPYGYTF.

The chain links TRBV5-6 to TRBJ2-7; 7 bases are a match to TRBD2. CDR1 is SGHDT and CDR2 is YYEEEE in the germline V gene. Trimming cost V 4 bases and J 0 bases; bases outside gene matches: 10. This CDR3 contains 16 residues. The CDR3 DNA is TGTGCCAGCAGCCGCACCCACCGGGAGGCCTCCTACGAGCAGTACTTC. Translated: CASSRTHREASYEQYF. Filled out from reference TRBV5-6 and TRBJ2-7, the complete variable domain reads DAGVTQSPTHLIKTRGQQVTLRCSPKSGHDTVSWYQQALGQGPQFIFQYYEEEERQRGNFPDRFSGHQFPNYSSELNVNALLLGDSALYLCASSRTHREASYEQYFGPGTRLTVT.

The genes are TRBV4-1 and TRBJ2-3; the D gene is possibly TRBD1 (6 bases). This CDR3 region has 14 residues. Germline V gives CDR1 MGHRA, CDR2 YSYEKL. V lost 5 bases to trimming and J lost 3 bases, with 12 bases between them. DNA of the CDR3: TGCGCCAGCAGCGCGTCGGGGACAACAGATACGCAGTATTTT. Protein: CASSASGTTDTQYF.

The chain employs TRBV6-6 and TRBJ1-3; no firm D call. Trimming left V 5 bases short and J 0 bases short, with 14 bases between. Per germline, CDR1 MNHNY and CDR2 SVGAGI (reference sequence). The CDR3 extends over 16 amino acids. The CDR3 reads CASSRSRGSSGNTIYF. The CDR3 region has the DNA TGTGCCAGCAGTCGAAGTCGAGGCAGCTCTGGAAACACCATATATTTT.

This sequence joins TRBV9 and TRBJ1-3; no clear D. The CDR3 runs to 15 residues. Trimming shortened V by 0 bases and J by 2 bases, and 9 bases separated the two germline ends. Germline CDR1 reads SGDLS; CDR2 reads YYNGEE. CDR3 residues: CASSVDRGTGNTIYF. The CDR3 DNA reads as TGTGCCAGCAGCGTAGATCGAGGAACTGGAAACACCATATATTTT.

This chain joins TRBV5-1 and TRBJ2-6; 13 bases are shared with TRBD2. The germline V gene has CDR1 SGHRS and CDR2 YFSETQ. The V segment lost 1 base and the J segment 0 bases; nucleotides outside the gene matches: 10. The CDR3 covers 21 residues. The DNA of the CDR3 is TGCGCCAGCAGCTTGTCTCCGACTAGCGGGGGGACGAGCTCTGGGGCCAACGTCCTGACTTTC. Protein: CASSLSPTSGGTSSGANVLTF.

Only one count was recorded for this clone. The chain links TRBV5-1 to TRBJ1-1; D is possibly TRBD1 (5 bases). Trimming stripped 4 bases from V and 5 bases from J, with 12 bases between. The CDR3 consists of 13 residues. Germline lookup yields CDR1 SGHRS and CDR2 YFSETQ. The CDR3 DNA is TGCGCCAGCAGCCGTCAGGGTAATACTGAAGCTTTCTTT. Translated, it gives CASSRQGNTEAFF.

This rearrangement joins TRBV19 to TRBJ1-5; perhaps TRBD1 as D (5 bases). V shed 5 bases and J shed 0 bases, with 14 bases lying between them. Per the germline V gene, CDR1 is LNHDA and CDR2 is SQIVND (reference sequence). The CDR3 consists of 16 residues. As DNA, the CDR3 is TGTGCCAGTAGTCCCGGGCCGGGGGATAGCAATCAGCCCCAGCATTTT. Protein product: CASSPGPGDSNQPQHF.

J is TRBJ2-7 and V is TRBV4-1, with D tentatively TRBD2 (5 bases). The CDR3 extends over 15 amino acids. CDR1 is MGHRA and CDR2 is YSYEKL in the germline V gene. Between the trimmed V and J ends, which lost 0 bases and 3 bases, there was a span of 12 bases. The CDR3 DNA reads TGCGCCAGCAGCCAAGAATCGAGGGAGAACTACGAGCAGTACTTC. This codes for CASSQESRENYEQYF.

V gene TRBV19 combines with J gene TRBJ1-5; a weak D match, TRBD1 (6 bases). The germline V gene has CDR1 LNHDA and CDR2 SQIVND (reference sequence). V dropped 4 bases and J dropped 4 bases, with 14 bases sitting between them. The CDR3 is made up of 15 amino acids. The DNA for the CDR3 is TGTGCCAGTAGTACTCTACCAGGGGAAAATCAGCCCCAGCATTTT. The encoded protein is CASSTLPGENQPQHF.